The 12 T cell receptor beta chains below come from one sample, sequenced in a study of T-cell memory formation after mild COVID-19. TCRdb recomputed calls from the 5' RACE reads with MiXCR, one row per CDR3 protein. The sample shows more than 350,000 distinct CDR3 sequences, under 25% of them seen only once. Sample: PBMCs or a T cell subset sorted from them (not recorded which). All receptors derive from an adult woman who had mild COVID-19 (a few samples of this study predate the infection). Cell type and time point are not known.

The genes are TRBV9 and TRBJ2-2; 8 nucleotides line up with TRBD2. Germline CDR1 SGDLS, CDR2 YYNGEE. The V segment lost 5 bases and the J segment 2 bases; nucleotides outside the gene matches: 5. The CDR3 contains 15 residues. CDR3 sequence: CASRGSGGNTGELFF. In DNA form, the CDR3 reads TGTGCCAGCAGAGGGAGCGGGGGTAACACCGGGGAGCTGTTTTTT.

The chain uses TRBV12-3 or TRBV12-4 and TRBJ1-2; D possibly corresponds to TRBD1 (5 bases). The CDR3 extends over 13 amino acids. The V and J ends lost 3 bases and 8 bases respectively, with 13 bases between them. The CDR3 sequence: CASSLGGQGGYTF. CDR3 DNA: TGTGCCAGCAGTTTGGGTGGGCAGGGAGGCTACACCTTC.

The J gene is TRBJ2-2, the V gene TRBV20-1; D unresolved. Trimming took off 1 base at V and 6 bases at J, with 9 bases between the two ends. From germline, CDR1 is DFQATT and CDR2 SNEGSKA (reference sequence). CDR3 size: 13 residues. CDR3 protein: CSARVMVSGELFF. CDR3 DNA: TGCAGTGCTAGAGTAATGGTTTCCGGGGAGCTGTTTTTT.

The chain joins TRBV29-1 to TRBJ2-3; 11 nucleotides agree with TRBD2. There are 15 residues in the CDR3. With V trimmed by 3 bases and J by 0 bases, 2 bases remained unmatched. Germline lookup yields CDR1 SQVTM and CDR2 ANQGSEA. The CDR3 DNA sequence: TGCAGCGTTGAGGGGACTAGCGGTAGCACAGATACGCAGTATTTT. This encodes CSVEGTSGSTDTQYF.

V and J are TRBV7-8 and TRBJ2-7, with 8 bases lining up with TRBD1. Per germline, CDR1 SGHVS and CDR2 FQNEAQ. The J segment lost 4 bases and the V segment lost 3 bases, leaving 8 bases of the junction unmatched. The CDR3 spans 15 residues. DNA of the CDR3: TGTGCCAGCAGCTTGGGACCGGACAGGGTTTACGAGCAGTACTTC. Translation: CASSLGPDRVYEQYF.

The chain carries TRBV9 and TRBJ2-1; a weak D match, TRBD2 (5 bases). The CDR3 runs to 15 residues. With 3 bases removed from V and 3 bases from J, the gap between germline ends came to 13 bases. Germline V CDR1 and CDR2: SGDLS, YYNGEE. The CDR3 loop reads CASSAGLGSYNEQFF. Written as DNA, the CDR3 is TGTGCCAGCAGCGCCGGACTCGGAAGCTACAATGAGCAGTTCTTC.

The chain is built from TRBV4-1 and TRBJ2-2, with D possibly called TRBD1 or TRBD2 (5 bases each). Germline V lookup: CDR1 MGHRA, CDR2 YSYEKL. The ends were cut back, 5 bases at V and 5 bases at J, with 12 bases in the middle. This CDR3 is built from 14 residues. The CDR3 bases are TGCGCCAGCAGCTACCCTTGGGGGACCGGGGAGCTGTTTTTT. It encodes CASSYPWGTGELFF.

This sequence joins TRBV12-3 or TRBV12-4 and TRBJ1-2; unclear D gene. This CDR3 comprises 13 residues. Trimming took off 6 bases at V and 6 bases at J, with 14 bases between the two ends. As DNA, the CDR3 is TGTGCCAGCAGCCGGGGAAGGGAAGATGGCTACACCTTC. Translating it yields CASSRGREDGYTF.

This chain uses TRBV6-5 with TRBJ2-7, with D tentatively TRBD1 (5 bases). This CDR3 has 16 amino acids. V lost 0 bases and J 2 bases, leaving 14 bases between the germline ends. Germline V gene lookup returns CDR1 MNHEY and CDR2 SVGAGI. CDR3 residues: CASSYSSHRRAYEQYF. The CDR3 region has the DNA TGTGCCAGCAGTTACTCGTCTCACAGGAGAGCCTACGAGCAGTACTTC.

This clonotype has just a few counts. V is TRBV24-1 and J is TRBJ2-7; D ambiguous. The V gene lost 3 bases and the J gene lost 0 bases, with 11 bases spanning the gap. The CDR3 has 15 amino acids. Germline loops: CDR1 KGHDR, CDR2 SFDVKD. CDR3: CATSDPRHSSYEQYF. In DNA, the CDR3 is TGTGCCACCAGTGATCCGCGACATAGCTCCTACGAGCAGTACTTC.

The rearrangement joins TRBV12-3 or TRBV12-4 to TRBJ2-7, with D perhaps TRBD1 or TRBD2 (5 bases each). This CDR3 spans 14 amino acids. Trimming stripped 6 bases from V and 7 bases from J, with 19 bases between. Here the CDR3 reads CASRDVGVGREQYF. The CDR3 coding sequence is TGTGCCAGCAGGGACGTCGGGGTGGGGCGTGAGCAGTACTTC.

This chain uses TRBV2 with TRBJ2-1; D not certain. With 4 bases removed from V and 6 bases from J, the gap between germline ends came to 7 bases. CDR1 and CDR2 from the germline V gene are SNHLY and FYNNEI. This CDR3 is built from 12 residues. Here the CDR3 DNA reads TGTGCCAGCAGTGGAGGTTTCAATGAGCAGTTCTTC. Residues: CASSGGFNEQFF. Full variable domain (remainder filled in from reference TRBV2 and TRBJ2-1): EPEVTQTPSHQVTQMGQEVILRCVPISNHLYFYWYRQILGQKVEFLVSFYNNEISEKSEIFDDQFSVERPDGSNFTLKIRSTKLEDSAMYFCASSGGFNEQFFGPGTRLTVL.